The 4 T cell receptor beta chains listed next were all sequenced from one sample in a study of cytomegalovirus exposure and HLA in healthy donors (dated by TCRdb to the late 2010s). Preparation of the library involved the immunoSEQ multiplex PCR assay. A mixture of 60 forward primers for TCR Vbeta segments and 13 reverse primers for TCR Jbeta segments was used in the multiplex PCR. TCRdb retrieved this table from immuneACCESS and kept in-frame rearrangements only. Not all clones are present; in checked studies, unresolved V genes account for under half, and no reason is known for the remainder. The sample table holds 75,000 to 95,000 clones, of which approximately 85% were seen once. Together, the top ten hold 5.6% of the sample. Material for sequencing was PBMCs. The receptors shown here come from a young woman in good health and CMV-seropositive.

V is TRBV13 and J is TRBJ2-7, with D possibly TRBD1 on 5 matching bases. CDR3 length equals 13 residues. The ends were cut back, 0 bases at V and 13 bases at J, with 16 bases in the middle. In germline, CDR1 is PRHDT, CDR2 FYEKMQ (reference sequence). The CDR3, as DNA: TGTGCCAGCAGCTTAGGTCCTCAGGGAATAGGCTACTTC. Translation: CASSLGPQGIGYF.

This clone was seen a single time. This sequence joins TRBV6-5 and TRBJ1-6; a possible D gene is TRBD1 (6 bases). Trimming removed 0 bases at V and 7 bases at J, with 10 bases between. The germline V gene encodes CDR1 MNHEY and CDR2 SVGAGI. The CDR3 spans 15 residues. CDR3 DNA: TGTGCCAGCAGTTACTCTGCCGGGACAAATTCACCCCTCCACTTT. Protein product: CASSYSAGTNSPLHF.

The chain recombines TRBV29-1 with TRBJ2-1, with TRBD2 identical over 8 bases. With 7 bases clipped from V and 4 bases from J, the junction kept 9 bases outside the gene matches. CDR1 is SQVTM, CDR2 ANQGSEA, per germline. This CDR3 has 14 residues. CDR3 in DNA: TGCAGCGGCAAAACTAGCGGCCCTTACAATGAGCAGTTCTTC. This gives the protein CSGKTSGPYNEQFF.

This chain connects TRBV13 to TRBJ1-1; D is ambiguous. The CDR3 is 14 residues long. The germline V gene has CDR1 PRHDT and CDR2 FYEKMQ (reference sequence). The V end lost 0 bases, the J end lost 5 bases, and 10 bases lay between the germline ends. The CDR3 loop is CASSLGQSETEAFF. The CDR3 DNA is TGTGCCAGCAGCTTAGGTCAGTCTGAAACTGAAGCTTTCTTT.